The sequence of this T cell receptor (beta chain) was determined in a study of lung T cells in sarcoidosis with Löfgren's syndrome. Across the whole study: CD4+ T cells build up in sarcoidosis bronchoalveolar lavage fluid. Findings and caveats of the study: Shared TRAV12-1 and TRBV2 CDR3 motifs were reported across several patients. Versus controls, Löfgren's syndrome patients reportedly showed TRAV12-1 and TRBV2 as most expanded.

V lost 6 bases, J lost 4 bases, and 18 bases lay in between. This CDR3 is 15 amino acids long. Germline assignment: CDR1 MDHEN and CDR2 SYDVKM. Of note for this clonotype: The antigen remains undetermined.

Each CDR3 protein is one row after TCRdb ran MiXCR on the reads. The table records 3,000 to 4,000 distinct CDR3 sequences, about 22% of them present only once. The V and J genes are TRBV28 and TRBJ1-1, with D maybe TRBD1 (6 bases). Sequenced: CD4+ T cells from bronchoalveolar lavage. The receptor's source is a human donor with sarcoidosis (Löfgren's syndrome or another form), or a control subject (not recorded which). The CDR3 loop reads CASSHSRLQGTEAFF. The CDR3 DNA is TGTGCCAGCAGCCATAGCCGACTACAGGGCACTGAAGCTTTCTTT.